The 10 T cell receptor beta chains below all came from one sample that was sequenced in a study of vaccination and CD4 T cells after COVID-19 (dated by TCRdb to 2022 to 2024). Preparation of the library involved PCR. For sequencing, an Illumina iSeq 100 was employed. TCR sequencing of DNA from cultured CD4+ T cells used the Oncomine TCR Beta short-read assay at the Johns Hopkins FTIC core. TCRdb's own reprocessing of the public reads used fastp at Q25 and MiXCR and kept productive beta chains. Every distinct CDR3 protein forms one entry, paired with its most common genes and DNA. The sample profile shows about 15,000 distinct CDR3 sequences; roughly 50% of them were found once. About 19% of the sample lies in the top ten. For these TCRs, the target antigens are not known. The sample's time point label, decoded: late sampling 161 to 241 days after vaccination in a few convalescent patients. The treatment or condition label here, explained by the study, means: roughly 11-day PBMC culture with coronavirus spike peptide pools or control peptides (ViraFEST assay).

The sample consisted of CD4+ T cells from blood, cultured in vitro, taken about 7 months after SARS-CoV-2 vaccination. The source is a human donor who had recovered from COVID-19.

This clonotype has more than one count but fewer than ten. The chain is built from TRBV6-5 and TRBJ1-6; TRBD1 matches 9 bases. This CDR3 contains 16 residues. The junction had 6 bases not matched to a gene; V was cut back by 2 bases and J by 7 bases. CDR1 is MNHEY, CDR2 SVGAGI, per germline. As DNA, the CDR3 is TGTGCCAGCAGTTACGAAAGGGACAGGGACAATTCACCCCTCCACTTT. Its translation: CASSYERDRDNSPLHF.

For the CDR3, the DNA is TGTGCCAGCAGCTCGACCCCGTACCAAGAGACCCAGTACTTC. It specifies CASSSTPYQETQYF. The chain carries TRBV11-3 and TRBJ2-5; no reliable D call. In germline, CDR1 is SGHNT, CDR2 YENEEA. CDR3 length: 14 residues. V lost 4 bases to trimming and J lost 0 bases, with 9 bases between them.

The genes are TRBV20-1 and TRBJ2-5; 7 bases line up with TRBD1. The germline gives CDR1 DFQATT, CDR2 SNEGSKA (reference sequence). The CDR3 sequence is 13 residues long. Trimming at V came to 5 bases and at J to 7 bases, leaving 10 bases not matched to a gene. CDR3 loop: CSAGGQSEGTQYF. In DNA, the CDR3 is TGCAGTGCTGGGGGACAGTCTGAAGGGACCCAGTACTTC.

V gene TRBV19 combines with J gene TRBJ2-1; D unresolved. This CDR3 has 13 residues. Germline V gene data show CDR1 as LNHDA and CDR2 as SQIVND (reference sequence). V shed 11 bases and J shed 9 bases, with 20 bases lying between them. The CDR3 spells CAVGLPKAFEQFF. The CDR3, as DNA: TGTGCCGTAGGGCTCCCGAAGGCCTTTGAGCAGTTCTTC.

This clonotype was seen only a few times. The chain joins TRBV20-1 to TRBJ1-2, with D tentatively TRBD1 (5 bases). V was trimmed by 0 bases and J by 5 bases, leaving 16 bases between them. Germline CDR1 reads DFQATT; CDR2 reads SNEGSKA (reference sequence). The CDR3 totals 15 residues. The DNA of the CDR3 is TGCAGTGCTAGAGATTTAATGGGGGGGAGGTATGGCTACACCTTC. Its translation: CSARDLMGGRYGYTF.

The rearrangement uses TRBV11-3 and TRBJ2-7, with D perhaps assigned TRBD1 or TRBD2 (5 bases each). Trimming took 1 base from V and 2 from J, leaving 9 bases between them. This CDR3 has 14 amino acids. Germline CDR1 SGHNT, CDR2 YENEEA. DNA for the CDR3: TGTGCCAGCAGCTTAGGGGGACCACCCTACGAGCAGTACTTC. Protein sequence: CASSLGGPPYEQYF.

This chain uses TRBV20-1 with TRBJ2-1; D uncertain. This CDR3 has 14 residues. Germline V gives CDR1 DFQATT, CDR2 SNEGSKA (reference sequence). V was pared by 6 bases and J by 0 bases, with 12 bases between. The CDR3 protein is CSAPLGSSYNEQFF. The DNA of the CDR3 is TGCAGTGCCCCCCTGGGAAGCTCCTACAATGAGCAGTTCTTC.

This chain connects TRBV7-2 to TRBJ2-3, with D unclear. Per the germline V gene, CDR1 is SGHTA and CDR2 is FQGNSA. The CDR3 runs 14 residues. V lost 3 bases, J lost 0 bases, and 7 bases lay in between. CDR3 sequence (DNA): TGTGCCAGCAGCTTGGGCCCCAGCACAGATACGCAGTATTTT. Translation: CASSLGPSTDTQYF. The full variable domain, with the rest looked up from reference TRBV7-2 and TRBJ2-3, is GAGVSQSPSNKVTEKGKDVELRCDPISGHTALYWYRQSLGQGLEFLIYFQGNSAPDKSGLPSDRFSAERTGGSVSTLTIQRTQQEDSAVYLCASSLGPSTDTQYFGPGTRLTVL.

In this sample, this clonotype is medium-sized. The chain is built from TRBV7-2 and TRBJ2-3; TRBD2 agrees at 11 bases. This CDR3 is 14 amino acids long. Germline assignment: CDR1 SGHTA and CDR2 FQGNSA. Losses at the gene ends were 4 bases for V and 8 bases for J; bases not matched to a gene: 5. For the CDR3, the DNA is TGTGCCAGCAGCTCTAGACTAGCGGGGCTTACGCAGTATTTT. This encodes CASSSRLAGLTQYF.

This clonotype was counted a few times. A far bigger clonotype differs at one base, so this is likely a read error. This chain connects TRBV10-3 to TRBJ2-5; 15 bases are shared with TRBD2. Trimming cost V 11 bases and J 10 bases; bases outside gene matches: 14. Looked up from germline, CDR1 is ENHRY and CDR2 is SYGVKD. This CDR3 comprises 15 residues. The CDR3 region is CAGSYGTSGGWVQYF. CDR3 bases: TGTGCCGGCAGTTACGGGACTAGCGGGGGGTGGGTCCAGTACTTC.